This T cell receptor beta chain originates from a study of cytomegalovirus exposure and HLA in healthy donors. A multiplex PCR was run with 60 Vbeta primers and 13 Jbeta primers. The repertoire was sequenced with immunoSEQ multiplex PCR; TCRdb's copy has only in-frame clones and lacks some. The sample contains 130,000 to 150,000 clones, approximately 78% of which appear only once. Turning to this clone: What it recognizes is unknown.

Donors counted as nominally healthy when sampled, yet unrecorded immune exposures were likely. Germline V gene lookup returns CDR1 KGHSH and CDR2 LQKENI. The CDR3 consists of 12 residues. V was cut by 4 bases and J by 4 bases, with 8 bases left in between. Broader study findings: Available immune exposure information covered CMV serostatus only. Presence/absence analyses took donor sequencing depth as roughly uniform.

The chain recombines TRBV18 with TRBJ2-7; maybe TRBD1 (6 bases). Material: PBMCs. This sequence was found in a woman between 18 and 29 years old in good health and CMV-seropositive. The CDR3 coding sequence is TGTGCCAGCTCACAGGACAGATACGAGCAGTACTTC. Residues: CASSQDRYEQYF.